These 32 T cell receptor beta chains originate from one sample sequenced in a study of regulatory T cells in long-lasting Graves disease. HTBI primers from iRepertoire and Arm-PCR of CDR3 regions yielded the TCR beta libraries. TCRdb re-analysed the multiplex PCR reads in MiXCR, keeping a single row per CDR3 protein. The repertoire holds 300,000 to 350,000 distinct CDR3 sequences, with around 20% as singletons. Time point given: persistent/refractory GD, antithyroid drugs over 5 years with positive TRAb. Isolated PBMC RNA provided the starting material for the TCR library. Sequences were derived from peripheral blood mononuclear cells (PBMCs), sampled when the disease was refractory, from a patient treated with antithyroid drugs. Receptors originate from a female donor with Graves disease.

This clonotype was counted only a few times. The chain recombines TRBV4-1 with TRBJ1-4, with 8 bases identical to TRBD1. Germline assignment: CDR1 MGHRA and CDR2 YSYEKL. V shed 0 bases, J shed 8 bases, and the junction held 11 bases outside the gene matches. CDR3 length equals 17 residues. CDR3 region: CASSQENPGQGIEKLFF. As DNA, the CDR3 is TGCGCCAGCAGCCAAGAAAATCCCGGACAGGGTATAGAAAAACTGTTTTTT.

V usage is TRBV4-2 and J usage is TRBJ2-7, with 11 bases aligning to TRBD1. Germline CDR1 is LGHNA and CDR2 is YNFKEQ. The CDR3 extends over 17 amino acids. V lost 7 bases, J lost 5 bases, and 16 bases stayed unmatched. This CDR3 reads CASNRERGQGGFHEQYF. DNA of the CDR3: TGTGCCAGCAACAGAGAAAGGGGACAGGGGGGATTCCACGAGCAGTACTTC.

Comments on this clonotype: Possible read error: a much larger clone is one base away. The CDR3 end shows no conserved phenylalanine or tryptophan, and so a read error is likely. The chain carries TRBV27 and TRBJ2-5; D unresolved. The CDR3 spans 13 residues. V was clipped by 4 bases and J by 4 bases, with 10 bases between them. CDR1 is MNHEY, CDR2 SMNVEV, per germline (reference sequence). The CDR3, as DNA: TGTGCCAGCAGTTCCGATGGGGTAGAGACCCAGTACCTC. Translating it yields CASSSDGVETQYL.

This clonotype has ten or more counts. The V and J genes are TRBV7-2 and TRBJ1-1, with 8 bases matching TRBD1. With 7 bases clipped from V and 6 bases from J, the junction kept 10 bases outside the gene matches. Looked up from germline, CDR1 is SGHTA and CDR2 is FQGNSA. This CDR3 is built from 14 residues. CDR3 coding DNA: TGTGCCAGCACCAGGGACAGGTTCGTACCTGAAGCTTTCTTT. This translates into CASTRDRFVPEAFF.

This chain joins TRBV20-1 and TRBJ1-5, with a tentative D call TRBD1 (6 bases). Trimming took off 3 bases at V and 5 bases at J, with 14 bases between the two ends. The germline gives CDR1 DFQATT, CDR2 SNEGSKA (reference sequence). The CDR3 extends over 14 amino acids. The CDR3 DNA reads as TGCAGTGCTAGGCGGACAGTCGACCATCAGCCCCAGCATTTT. Amino acid sequence: CSARRTVDHQPQHF.

The chain links TRBV18 to TRBJ2-3, with 8 positions matching TRBD2. CDR1 and CDR2 from the germline V gene are KGHSH and LQKENI. The CDR3 covers 16 residues. V dropped 2 bases and J dropped 2; count of bases not matched to a gene: 6. The CDR3 coding sequence is TGTGCCAGCTCACCAGTAGCGGGGTGGCACACAGATACGCAGTATTTT. Its translation: CASSPVAGWHTDTQYF.

This clonotype was found a few times. The V gene is TRBV29-1, the J gene TRBJ2-7, with D unclear. CDR3 length equals 12 residues. V lost 5 bases to trimming and J lost 4 bases, with 12 bases between them. Germline V CDR1 and CDR2: SQVTM, ANQGSEA. The CDR3 is CSVCHPGYEQYF. In DNA form, the CDR3 reads TGCAGCGTTTGTCACCCCGGGTACGAGCAGTACTTC.

The chain couples TRBV4-1 to TRBJ1-2, with D uncertain. This CDR3 contains 15 residues. V lost 3 bases to trimming and J lost 0 bases, with 11 bases between them. Germline lookup yields CDR1 MGHRA and CDR2 YSYEKL. CDR3 bases: TGCGCCAGCAGCCAGGCGTCAGGATCTAACTATGGCTACACCTTC. Encoded protein: CASSQASGSNYGYTF.

This clonotype has at least ten counts. The V call is TRBV7-8, the J call TRBJ2-3, with D hard to call. The CDR3 covers 12 residues. Trimming removed 2 bases at V and 5 bases at J, with 5 bases between. Germline CDR1 reads SGHVS; CDR2 reads FQNEAQ. CDR3 sequence: CASSLLRDTQYF. The CDR3 coding sequence is TGTGCCAGCAGCTTATTAAGAGATACGCAGTATTTT.

V and J are TRBV10-3 and TRBJ2-3; a possible D gene is TRBD1 (7 bases). With 3 bases removed from V and 3 bases from J, the gap between germline ends came to 22 bases. Germline CDR1 and CDR2: ENHRY and SYGVKD. This CDR3 comprises 18 residues. In DNA, the CDR3 is TGTGCCATCAGTGATAGGGGGCCTTATGGGAGGAGGACAGATACGCAGTATTTT. Translated, it gives CAISDRGPYGRRTDTQYF.

There are a few counts of this clonotype. The chain joins TRBV12-5 to TRBJ2-5; D possibly uses TRBD1 or TRBD2 (5 bases each). From germline, CDR1 is LGHNT and CDR2 FRNRAP. Between the trimmed V and J ends, which lost 3 bases and 4 bases, there was a span of 9 bases. This CDR3 contains 13 residues. The CDR3 loop reads CASGLGGGETQYF. CDR3 sequence (DNA): TGTGCTAGTGGTTTAGGTGGGGGAGAGACCCAGTACTTC.

This clonotype was detected only a few times. The rearrangement uses TRBV4-1 and TRBJ2-7; 9 bases agree with TRBD1. The CDR3 sequence is 12 residues long. V was clipped by 8 bases and J by 2 bases; unmatched bases: 1. Looked up from germline, CDR1 is MGHRA and CDR2 is YSYEKL. CDR3 loop: CASRDRAYEQYF. The CDR3 coding sequence is TGCGCCAGCCGGGACAGGGCCTACGAGCAGTACTTC.

This clonotype came up many times. The rearrangement joins TRBV2 to TRBJ2-7, with 9 bases that match TRBD2. This CDR3 is 15 amino acids long. The germline CDR1 and CDR2 sequences are SNHLY and FYNNEI. V lost 5 bases and J lost 1; bases outside the gene matches: 6. The CDR3 is CASSLSGGASYEQYF. CDR3 nucleotides: TGTGCCAGCAGTCTTAGCGGGGGAGCTTCCTACGAGCAGTACTTC.

This clonotype appeared a few times. The rearrangement joins TRBV6-5 to TRBJ1-3, with TRBD1 matching 7 bases. The germline CDR1 and CDR2 sequences are MNHEY and SVGAGI. The CDR3 is 14 amino acids. V shed 4 bases, J shed 2 bases, and the junction held 2 bases outside the gene matches. CDR3 loop: CASSSTGTGNTIYF. CDR3 DNA: TGTGCCAGCAGTTCGACAGGGACTGGAAACACCATATATTTT.

This clonotype was detected only a few times. CDR3 nucleotides: TGCAGTGCTAGGCCCCGTCTCGGAATCTACGAGCAGTACTTC. Its protein is CSARPRLGIYEQYF. This chain links TRBV20-1 with TRBJ2-7, with D unresolved. CDR1 is DFQATT and CDR2 is SNEGSKA in the germline V gene (reference sequence). CDR3 length: 14 residues. The ends were cut back, 3 bases at V and 3 bases at J, with 15 bases in the middle.

There are a few counts of this clonotype. The rearrangement joins TRBV6-1 to TRBJ2-7; 8 bases line up with TRBD2. V was clipped by 5 bases and J by 2 bases; unmatched bases: 8. The CDR3 runs 15 residues. Germline-derived CDR1 and CDR2 are MNHNS and SASEGT. CDR3 coding DNA: TGTGCCAGCAGTACCCCGGGACTAGGCACCTACGAGCAGTACTTC. Protein product: CASSTPGLGTYEQYF.

V gene TRBV7-2 combines with J gene TRBJ2-2, with 10 bases identical to TRBD2. Germline V gene data show CDR1 as SGHTA and CDR2 as FQGNSA. V shed 2 bases, J shed 3 bases, and the junction held 0 bases outside the gene matches. This CDR3 is built from 15 residues. The CDR3 here is CASSLSGGDTGELFF. As DNA, the CDR3 is TGTGCCAGCAGCTTAAGCGGGGGGGACACCGGGGAGCTGTTTTTT.

This clonotype came up many times. The genes are TRBV29-1 and TRBJ1-2; maybe TRBD1 (5 bases). From germline, CDR1 is SQVTM and CDR2 ANQGSEA. Trimming took off 6 bases at V and 8 bases at J, with 16 bases between the two ends. The CDR3 totals 12 residues. CDR3 DNA sequence: TGCAGCGTCTCCCGGCAGGGTGAAGGCTACACCTTC. Protein product: CSVSRQGEGYTF.

The chain uses TRBV5-5 and TRBJ1-4, with D possibly being TRBD1 (6 bases). Germline lookup yields CDR1 SGHKS and CDR2 YYEKEE (reference sequence). The CDR3 length is 14 residues. V was pared by 2 bases and J by 8 bases, with 13 bases between. The CDR3 DNA sequence: TGTGCCAGCAGCTTCGGCAGGGGTCGAGAAAAACTGTTTTTT. Its protein is CASSFGRGREKLFF.

The table lists this clonotype with many counts. The chain couples TRBV20-1 to TRBJ1-4, with D possibly being TRBD1 (6 bases). Germline V gives CDR1 DFQATT, CDR2 SNEGSKA (reference sequence). The CDR3 extends over 13 amino acids. Deletions cut 0 bases from V and 8 bases from J, with 10 bases between. This chain's CDR3 is CSARDPGAEKLFF. The CDR3 nucleotides read TGCAGTGCTAGAGACCCGGGGGCCGAAAAACTGTTTTTT.

This clonotype was counted ten times or more. J is TRBJ1-1 and V is TRBV6-1, with a weak D call TRBD1 (6 bases). The CDR3 is 16 residues long. V was trimmed by 2 bases and J by 0 bases, leaving 13 bases between them. Germline CDR1 is MNHNS and CDR2 is SASEGT. CDR3 in amino acids: CASSELEQGLNTEAFF. CDR3 bases: TGTGCCAGCAGTGAATTGGAACAGGGTCTGAACACTGAAGCTTTCTTT.

This clonotype has a count of ten or more. V is TRBV28 and J is TRBJ2-5; 7 positions agree with TRBD1. The CDR3 is 14 residues long. V shed 8 bases, J shed 5 bases, and the junction held 11 bases outside the gene matches. The germline V gene has CDR1 MDHEN and CDR2 SYDVKM. The CDR3 DNA reads as TGTGCCAGCCACAGAGGGGGCAGAAGCGAGACCCAGTACTTC. Amino acids: CASHRGGRSETQYF.

This clonotype came up many times. The CDR3 spells CASSLVYLAGELFF. CDR3 DNA: TGTGCCAGCAGCTTAGTGTATTTGGCCGGGGAGCTGTTTTTT. V is TRBV11-2 and J is TRBJ2-2; no firm D call. V lost 1 base to trimming and J lost 6 bases, with 9 bases between them. The germline gives CDR1 SGHAT, CDR2 FQNNGV. The CDR3 is 14 amino acids.

This clonotype was seen ten or more times. The chain carries TRBV3-1 and TRBJ2-5, with no clear D. The CDR3 runs 17 residues. CDR1 and CDR2 from the germline V gene are LGHDT and YNNKEL (reference sequence). Trimming pared 0 bases from V and 2 bases from J, leaving 16 bases between. The CDR3: CASSQDSWAPMQETQYF. CDR3 nucleotides: TGTGCCAGCAGCCAAGATTCGTGGGCCCCCATGCAAGAGACCCAGTACTTC.

The rearrangement uses TRBV5-1 and TRBJ2-5; 10 positions match TRBD2. This CDR3 is built from 17 residues. V shed 0 bases, J shed 2 bases, and the junction held 7 bases outside the gene matches. Germline V CDR1 and CDR2: SGHRS, YFSETQ. Written as DNA, the CDR3 is TGCGCCAGCAGCTTGGATCGTCTAGCGGGGGTGCAAGAGACCCAGTACTTC. Translated: CASSLDRLAGVQETQYF.

This clonotype has at least ten counts. V gene TRBV28 combines with J gene TRBJ2-7; tentatively, D is TRBD1 (5 bases). The germline V and J ends were trimmed by 7 bases and 0 bases, with 10 bases remaining between them. Germline CDR1 reads MDHEN; CDR2 reads SYDVKM. This CDR3 has 13 residues. The CDR3 DNA reads TGTGCCAGCAAGGACACCTTCTCCTACGAGCAGTACTTC. The encoded protein is CASKDTFSYEQYF. Combining the CDR3 with reference TRBV28 and TRBJ2-7 gives the whole variable domain DVKVTQSSRYLVKRTGEKVFLECVQDMDHENMFWYRQDPGLGLRLIYFSYDVKMKEKGDIPEGYSVSREKKERFSLILESASTNQTSMYLCASKDTFSYEQYFGPGTRLTVT.

J is TRBJ2-2 and V is TRBV6-1; TRBD2 might be the D (5 bases). Germline lookup yields CDR1 MNHNS and CDR2 SASEGT. V dropped 6 bases and J dropped 5 bases, with 22 bases sitting between them. CDR3 length: 17 amino acids. The CDR3: CASRPPVEARATGELFF. As DNA, the CDR3 is TGTGCCAGCAGGCCACCGGTTGAGGCGCGGGCGACCGGGGAGCTGTTTTTT.

This sequence joins TRBV14 and TRBJ2-7; 13 bases agree with TRBD2. CDR1 is SGHDN, CDR2 FVKESK, per germline. The J segment lost 3 bases and the V segment lost 3 bases, leaving 8 bases of the junction unmatched. The CDR3 spans 17 residues. Here the CDR3 reads CASSQRTSGSWVYEQYF. For the CDR3, the DNA is TGTGCCAGCAGCCAGAGGACTAGCGGGAGTTGGGTCTACGAGCAGTACTTC.

A note on this clonotype: This likely stems from a read error, as it lies one base from a far larger clone. The chain employs TRBV28 and TRBJ2-2, with a weak D call TRBD2 (6 bases). The germline V gene encodes CDR1 MDHEN and CDR2 SYDVKM. The CDR3 spans 11 residues. CDR3: CASSLGGELSF. CDR3 in DNA: TGTGCCAGCAGCTTAGGCGGGGAGCTGTCTTTT.

This clonotype occurred many times. The V gene is TRBV2, the J gene TRBJ1-5; 8 nucleotides align to TRBD1. CDR3 length equals 14 residues. CDR1 and CDR2 from the germline V gene are SNHLY and FYNNEI. With V trimmed by 9 bases and J by 2 bases, 6 bases remained unmatched. The CDR3 nucleotides read TGTGCCAGTCGGAAGGACAGGGGCAATCAGCCCCAGCATTTT. This gives the protein CASRKDRGNQPQHF.

The chain joins TRBV5-1 to TRBJ2-5, with D unresolved. CDR1 SGHRS and CDR2 YFSETQ come from the germline V gene. With 6 bases removed from V and 5 bases from J, the gap between germline ends came to 8 bases. The CDR3 length is 11 residues. Here the CDR3 DNA reads TGCGCCAGCACCGTGGAGGAGACCCAGTACTTC. Translated: CASTVEETQYF.

This clonotype was detected many times. V gene TRBV6-1 combines with J gene TRBJ1-5; D remains ambiguous. Trimming cost V 7 bases and J 5 bases, with 12 bases left between them. This CDR3 has 13 residues. Per the germline V gene, CDR1 is MNHNS and CDR2 is SASEGT. The CDR3 DNA reads as TGTGCCAGCAACAGACTCAGAGATCAGCCCCAGCATTTT. Its translation: CASNRLRDQPQHF.